The 21 T cell receptor beta chains below all came from one sample that was sequenced in a study of cytomegalovirus exposure and HLA in healthy donors. Primers for the PCR totalled 60 Vbeta and 13 Jbeta. Using immunoSEQ multiplex PCR, the repertoire was profiled, and TCRdb retains in-frame clones only, with some absent. The profile shows 150,000 or so clones, 77% of them singletons. Material: PBMCs. The receptor source for this set is a male donor in good health and CMV-seropositive.

V usage is TRBV7-2 and J usage is TRBJ2-2; the D gene is possibly TRBD2 (5 bases). Germline loops: CDR1 SGHTA, CDR2 FQGNSA. The CDR3 runs to 15 residues. Trimming removed 2 bases at V and 3 bases at J, with 10 bases between. CDR3 DNA: TGTGCCAGCAGCTTACGGACTTCCTACACCGGGGAGCTGTTTTTT. It encodes CASSLRTSYTGELFF.

The V call is TRBV10-3, the J call TRBJ1-1; D might be TRBD1 (5 bases). This CDR3 is built from 14 residues. CDR1 and CDR2 from the germline V gene are ENHRY and SYGVKD. The V gene lost 3 bases and the J gene lost 3 bases, with 11 bases spanning the gap. The chain's CDR3 is CAISDSKGDTEAFF. As DNA, the CDR3 is TGTGCCATCAGTGACTCCAAAGGGGACACTGAAGCTTTCTTT.

The V gene is TRBV10-3, the J gene TRBJ1-1; D unclear. The ends were cut back, 3 bases at V and 1 base at J, with 9 bases in the middle. Germline V gives CDR1 ENHRY, CDR2 SYGVKD. The CDR3 runs 14 residues. The CDR3 loop is CAISESGENTEAFF. In nucleotides, the CDR3 is TGTGCCATCAGTGAATCCGGGGAGAACACTGAAGCTTTCTTT.

The genes are TRBV5-4 and TRBJ1-2, with TRBD1 as a possible D gene (5 bases). Trimming took off 2 bases at V and 4 bases at J, with 15 bases between the two ends. The CDR3 has 15 amino acids. Germline V gene data show CDR1 as SGHNT and CDR2 as YYREEE (reference sequence). In nucleotides, the CDR3 is TGTGCCAGCAGCTTATCTTCCGGGGGATCCTATGGCTACACCTTC. This translates into CASSLSSGGSYGYTF.

The chain joins TRBV9 to TRBJ1-2; TRBD1 aligns across 9 bases. Germline loops: CDR1 SGDLS, CDR2 YYNGEE. Germline trimming cut 4 bases from V and 3 bases from J; bases unmatched to any gene: 10. CDR3 length: 16 amino acids. CDR3 bases: TGTGCCAGCAGCACGAGCGGGACAGGGCCTGACTATGGCTACACCTTC. Amino acids: CASSTSGTGPDYGYTF.

The chain employs TRBV5-1 and TRBJ2-5, with a possible D match to TRBD1 (5 bases). The CDR3 has 15 residues. Trimming pared 4 bases from V and 9 bases from J, leaving 22 bases between. Germline V gene lookup returns CDR1 SGHRS and CDR2 YFSETQ. This chain's CDR3 is CASSPYPDRISAQYF. In DNA form, the CDR3 reads TGCGCCAGCAGCCCCTACCCCGACAGAATCTCGGCCCAGTACTTC. Filled out from reference TRBV5-1 and TRBJ2-5, the complete variable domain reads KAGVTQTPRYLIKTRGQQVTLSCSPISGHRSVSWYQQTPGQGLQFLFEYFSETQRNKGNFPGRFSGRQFSNSRSEMNVSTLELGDSALYLCASSPYPDRISAQYFGPGTRLLVL.

J is TRBJ1-2 and V is TRBV19; D ambiguous. The CDR3 covers 15 residues. Between the trimmed V and J ends, which lost 4 bases and 1 base, there was a span of 13 bases. CDR1 is LNHDA, CDR2 SQIVND, per germline (reference sequence). The CDR3 DNA is TGTGCCAGTAGTACCTCACAGAACAATAACTATGGCTACACCTTC. Protein product: CASSTSQNNNYGYTF.

The V gene is TRBV7-2, the J gene TRBJ2-3, with 8 nucleotides matching TRBD2. V dropped 6 bases and J dropped 4; count of bases not matched to a gene: 6. Looked up from germline, CDR1 is SGHTA and CDR2 is FQGNSA. The CDR3 spans 14 residues. CDR3 residues: CASSPGTSADTQYF. CDR3 sequence (DNA): TGTGCCAGCAGTCCCGGGACTAGTGCAGATACGCAGTATTTT. The full variable domain, completed using reference TRBV7-2 and TRBJ2-3, is GAGVSQSPSNKVTEKGKDVELRCDPISGHTALYWYRQSLGQGLEFLIYFQGNSAPDKSGLPSDRFSAERTGGSVSTLTIQRTQQEDSAVYLCASSPGTSADTQYFGPGTRLTVL.

V gene TRBV28 combines with J gene TRBJ1-2; D may be TRBD1 (6 bases). Germline CDR1 reads MDHEN; CDR2 reads SYDVKM. This CDR3 is 15 amino acids long. Trimming took 3 bases from V and 0 from J, leaving 11 bases between them. CDR3 protein: CASSFLKGANYGYTF. CDR3 DNA: TGTGCCAGCAGTTTCTTGAAGGGGGCTAACTATGGCTACACCTTC.

The V gene is TRBV11-2, the J gene TRBJ1-2; D is perhaps TRBD1 (5 bases). Germline V gene sequence: CDR1 SGHAT, CDR2 FQNNGV. The ends were cut back, 6 bases at V and 7 bases at J, with 12 bases in the middle. The CDR3 is 12 residues long. This CDR3 reads CASRRGRGGYTF. Written as DNA, the CDR3 is TGTGCCAGCAGGCGTGGAAGGGGTGGCTACACCTTC.

This clone was counted between two and nine times. The rearrangement links TRBV11-3 to TRBJ2-1, with TRBD2 as a possible D gene (6 bases). Germline V lookup: CDR1 SGHNT, CDR2 YENEEA. The CDR3 length is 13 residues. Trimming left V 4 bases short and J 10 bases short, with 14 bases between. In nucleotides, the CDR3 is TGTGCCAGCAGCTCTTCCCCGGGACTGGAGCAGTTCTTC. Translation: CASSSSPGLEQFF.

The chain employs TRBV6-1 and TRBJ1-1; TRBD1 agrees at 7 bases. The CDR3 loop spans 14 amino acids. Germline V gives CDR1 MNHNS, CDR2 SASEGT. Trimming cost V 6 bases and J 1 base; bases outside gene matches: 5. The CDR3 bases are TGTGCCAGCAGCGGACAGGCCCAGAACACTGAAGCTTTCTTT. Translated: CASSGQAQNTEAFF.

The V gene is TRBV6-5, the J gene TRBJ1-1; D remains unclear. The CDR3 extends over 15 amino acids. Germline-derived CDR1 and CDR2 are MNHEY and SVGAGI. Trimming shortened V by 6 bases and J by 0 bases, and 14 bases separated the two germline ends. The CDR3 DNA sequence: TGTGCCAGCAGAGTGGACGGGAAGATGAACACTGAAGCTTTCTTT. Translation: CASRVDGKMNTEAFF.

The V call is TRBV6-1, the J call TRBJ1-2; D possibly corresponds to TRBD1 (5 bases). The CDR3 has 15 amino acids. Per the germline V gene, CDR1 is MNHNS and CDR2 is SASEGT. V was pared by 1 base and J by 6 bases, with 15 bases between. CDR3 sequence: CASSEGYRPKDGYTF. CDR3 bases: TGTGCCAGCAGTGAAGGATACAGGCCTAAGGATGGCTACACCTTC.

The chain joins TRBV10-1 to TRBJ2-7, with 8 bases lining up with TRBD1. This CDR3 region has 13 residues. Germline-derived CDR1 and CDR2 are WNHNN and SYGVQD (reference sequence). J was trimmed by 7 bases and V by 7 bases; bases with no gene match: 9. In nucleotides, the CDR3 is TGCGCCAGCAACGGCAGGGGGCGTTGGGAGCAGTACTTC. Protein: CASNGRGRWEQYF.

V usage is TRBV28 and J usage is TRBJ2-2, with a possible D match to TRBD2 (6 bases). CDR3 size: 14 residues. Germline lookup yields CDR1 MDHEN and CDR2 SYDVKM. V was cut by 3 bases and J by 4 bases, with 9 bases left in between. The CDR3 DNA reads as TGTGCCAGCAGTTTGGGTAGCGGCACCGGGGAGCTGTTTTTT. Translated: CASSLGSGTGELFF.

V gene TRBV28 combines with J gene TRBJ2-1, with D perhaps matching TRBD2 (5 bases). There are 14 residues in the CDR3. The V gene lost 2 bases and the J gene lost 0 bases, with 5 bases spanning the gap. CDR1 and CDR2 from the germline V gene are MDHEN and SYDVKM. The CDR3 DNA follows: TGTGCCAGCAGTTTAGGGAGCTCCTACAATGAGCAGTTCTTC. It specifies CASSLGSSYNEQFF.

The CDR3 loop is CASSQRSEGGRREQYF. The CDR3 DNA reads as TGTGCCAGCAGCCAACGGTCCGAGGGAGGCAGACGGGAGCAGTACTTC. The chain carries TRBV4-2 and TRBJ2-7; perhaps TRBD2 as D (6 bases). V was shortened by 2 bases and J by 7 bases, with 21 bases between the two germline ends. CDR1 LGHNA and CDR2 YNFKEQ come from the germline V gene. The CDR3 spans 16 residues.

This sequence joins TRBV11-2 and TRBJ2-5; 7 bases are a match to TRBD2. The CDR3 has 12 residues. J was trimmed by 9 bases and V by 6 bases; bases with no gene match: 7. Germline lookup yields CDR1 SGHAT and CDR2 FQNNGV. CDR3 sequence (DNA): TGTGCCAGCAGTCGGGGAGGGGTTTCCCAGTACTTC. It encodes CASSRGGVSQYF.

This clone was counted between two and nine times. This specimen includes other DNA sequences encoding the same CDR3. The gene calls are TRBV11-3 and TRBJ2-2, with D tentatively TRBD1 (5 bases). This CDR3 has 14 amino acids. The germline V gene has CDR1 SGHNT and CDR2 YENEEA. Trimming took 6 bases from V and 1 from J, leaving 9 bases between them. The CDR3 protein is CASRLTGNTGELFF. The CDR3 DNA is TGTGCCAGCAGGTTAACAGGGAACACCGGGGAGCTGTTTTTT.

This sequence joins TRBV28 and TRBJ1-2; the match to TRBD1 covers 7 bases. This CDR3 comprises 12 residues. The germline gives CDR1 MDHEN, CDR2 SYDVKM. Trimming cost V 5 bases and J 8 bases; bases outside gene matches: 5. The CDR3 nucleotides are TGTGCCAGCAGTCAGGGGACAGCCGGCTACACCTTC. Amino acid sequence: CASSQGTAGYTF.